Listed below are T cell receptor beta chains from one sample, sequenced in a study of T cell responses to AZD1222 COVID-19 vaccine. Assay: immunoSEQ multiplex PCR; the TCRdb copy retains only in-frame clones and omits some. The sample carries 99,000 or so clones, 70% to 90% recorded once. Source: peripheral blood, taken on day 0 of AZD1222 vaccination. The source of these receptors is an adult in good health. CDR3s include the opening cysteine and the closing phenylalanine or tryptophan. The order of the fields is J gene, D gene, V gene, clone size, CDR3 protein, CDR3 DNA. The D gene is left open where the match is weak. Only part of the rows carry a size: once, few, many, or a class if the clone is expanded.

TRBJ1-1 NA TRBV6-2/TRBV6-3 NA CASSYSIGLANTEAFF TGTGCCAGCAGTTACTCGATAGGACTCGCGAACACTGAAGCTTTCTTT
TRBJ2-2 TRBD1 TRBV6-4 NA CASSVEGALTGELFF TGTGCCAGCAGTGTAGAGGGGGCGCTCACCGGGGAGCTGTTTTTT
TRBJ2-1 TRBD2 TRBV5-5 NA CASSPGLAGGLGFF TGTGCCAGCAGCCCGGGACTAGCGGGGGGCCTGGGGTTCTTC
TRBJ1-5 NA TRBV29-1 NA CSVALGPNQPQHF TGCAGCGTTGCCCTGGGTCCTAATCAGCCCCAGCATTTT
TRBJ1-6 NA TRBV7-9 NA CASSLLGMKNSPLHF TGTGCCAGCAGCTTACTGGGAATGAAGAATTCACCCCTCCACTTT
TRBJ1-1 NA TRBV11-3 NA CASSPFRGGEAFF TGTGCCAGCAGCCCCTTTCGGGGGGGTGAAGCTTTCTTT
TRBJ1-2 NA TRBV19 NA CASSRANYGYTF TGTGCCAGTAGCCGAGCTAACTATGGCTACACCTTC
TRBJ1-4 NA TRBV6-1 few CASSDIGTNEKLFF TGTGCCAGCAGTGATATCGGAACTAATGAAAAACTGTTTTTT
TRBJ2-2 NA TRBV24-1 NA CATPPTGELFF TGTGCCACCCCCCCCACCGGGGAGCTGTTTTTT
TRBJ2-2 NA TRBV7-9 NA CASSLGRGNTGELFF TGTGCCAGCAGCTTGGGCAGGGGGAACACCGGGGAGCTGTTTTTT
TRBJ1-6 TRBD1 TRBV27 NA CASSFPRGTGSPLHF TGTGCCAGCAGTTTCCCCAGGGGGACAGGTTCACCCCTCCACTTT
TRBJ1-3 NA TRBV3-1/TRBV3-2 NA CASSQDGWRNSGNTIYF TGTGCCAGCAGCCAAGACGGGTGGCGGAACTCTGGAAACACCATATATTTT
TRBJ1-5 NA TRBV5-5 NA CASSLATGSHQPQHF TGTGCCAGCAGCTTGGCCACAGGTTCCCATCAGCCCCAGCATTTT
TRBJ2-7 NA TRBV5-6 once CASSLYGSSAYEQYF TGTGCCAGCAGCTTGTATGGTAGCTCTGCCTACGAGCAGTACTTC
TRBJ1-1 NA TRBV7-2 NA CASSARAGWDTEAFF TGTGCCAGCAGCGCTAGGGCCGGGTGGGACACTGAAGCTTTCTTT
TRBJ1-5 NA TRBV19 NA CASSIDPHQPQHF TGTGCCAGTAGTATAGACCCCCATCAGCCCCAGCATTTT
TRBJ2-2 NA TRBV15 NA CATSRGEGELFF TGTGCCACCAGCAGGGGGGAGGGGGAGCTGTTTTTT
TRBJ1-2 NA TRBV10-3 NA CAISPSGDGYGYTF TGTGCCATCAGTCCATCAGGAGATGGGTATGGCTACACCTTC
TRBJ1-3 NA TRBV6-1 NA CASSEVGTSGNTIYF TGTGCCAGCAGTGAAGTTGGGACCTCTGGAAACACCATATATTTT
TRBJ1-1 NA TRBV13 NA CASSPQSGNTEAFF TGTGCCAGCAGCCCACAATCGGGGAACACTGAAGCTTTCTTT
TRBJ1-5 NA TRBV6-5 NA CASSSGEGGNQPQHF TGTGCCAGCAGCTCCGGGGAGGGCGGCAATCAGCCCCAGCATTTT
TRBJ2-7 TRBD1 TRBV6-5 NA CASLGTGNEQYF TGTGCCAGCCTAGGGACAGGGAACGAGCAGTACTTC
TRBJ2-1 NA TRBV5-4 NA CASSLGPYNEQFF TGTGCCAGCAGCTTGGGGCCATACAATGAGCAGTTCTTC
TRBJ1-2 TRBD1 TRBV10-3 NA CAISVWDSGVEGYTF TGTGCCATCAGTGTGTGGGACAGCGGGGTAGAGGGCTACACCTTC
TRBJ2-2 TRBD1 TRBV9 once CASTDREEAGELFF TGTGCCAGCACGGACAGGGAGGAGGCCGGGGAGCTGTTTTTT
TRBJ1-2 NA TRBV18 NA CASSPRLTGLNYGYTF TGTGCCAGCTCACCACGGCTTACGGGGCTCAACTATGGCTACACCTTC
TRBJ2-3 NA TRBV3-1/TRBV3-2 NA CASSHRGPTDTQYF TGTGCCAGCAGCCACCGGGGGCCCACAGATACGCAGTATTTT
TRBJ1-4 TRBD1 TRBV11-3 NA CASSQTGRGEKLFF TGTGCCAGCAGCCAGACAGGGAGAGGCGAAAAACTGTTTTTT
TRBJ2-3 NA TRBV4-1 NA CASSQASVSTDTQYF TGCGCCAGCAGCCAAGCCAGCGTCAGCACAGATACGCAGTATTTT
TRBJ1-5 NA TRBV2 once CASGEEGNQPQHF TGTGCCAGCGGAGAAGAGGGGAATCAGCCCCAGCATTTT
TRBJ1-2 TRBD1 TRBV7-3 NA CASSASGGVNGYTF TGTGCCAGCAGCGCTTCAGGGGGGGTGAATGGCTACACCTTC
TRBJ1-1 TRBD1 TRBV7-8 NA CASRELQGAFTEAFF TGTGCCAGCAGGGAACTACAGGGGGCGTTTACTGAAGCTTTCTTT
TRBJ2-1 TRBD2 TRBV5-8 few CASSLFAGGDSSYNEQFF TGTGCCAGCAGCTTGTTTGCGGGGGGGGATAGCTCCTACAATGAGCAGTTCTTC
TRBJ1-2 NA TRBV3-1/TRBV3-2 NA CASSQVSGSSYTF TGTGCCAGCAGCCAAGTGTCGGGCAGCAGCTACACCTTC
TRBJ1-3 NA TRBV4-3 NA CASSQVGSSGNTIYF TGCGCCAGCAGCCAAGTAGGGAGCTCTGGAAACACCATATATTTT
TRBJ2-7 TRBD2 TRBV6-2/TRBV6-3 once CASSYSGAYEQYF TGTGCCAGCAGTTACAGCGGGGCCTACGAGCAGTACTTC
TRBJ1-1 NA TRBV29-1 NA CSARGRWGTEAFF TGCAGCGCCAGGGGCAGGTGGGGCACTGAAGCTTTCTTT
TRBJ2-3 NA TRBV11-2 NA CASSRSSEGTDTQYF TGTGCCAGCAGCCGATCTAGCGAGGGGACAGATACGCAGTATTTT
TRBJ1-1 TRBD1 TRBV5-4 NA CASSMTTGQGTEAFF TGTGCCAGCAGCATGACGACTGGACAGGGGACTGAAGCTTTCTTT
TRBJ1-6 NA TRBV5-5 NA CASSLEGSSYNSPLHF TGTGCCAGCAGCTTGGAGGGTAGCTCCTATAATTCACCCCTCCACTTT
TRBJ1-1 NA TRBV12-3/TRBV12-4 few CASYAGMNTEAFF TGTGCCAGCTACGCAGGGATGAACACTGAAGCTTTCTTT
TRBJ1-2 TRBD1 TRBV7-6 NA CASSPSGQGAFGYTF TGTGCCAGCAGCCCGTCGGGACAGGGGGCTTTCGGCTACACCTTC
TRBJ1-4 NA TRBV5-6 NA CASSSGQPSYNEKLFF TGTGCCAGCAGCTCCGGACAGCCGAGTTATAATGAAAAACTGTTTTTT
TRBJ1-2 NA TRBV27 NA CASSLGGDYGYTF TGTGCCAGCAGTTTAGGGGGGGACTATGGCTACACCTTC
TRBJ2-2 NA TRBV5-1 NA CASSLGVGELFF TGTGCCAGCAGCTTGGGAGTCGGGGAGCTGTTTTTT
TRBJ2-1 NA TRBV18 NA CASSPLSFHRGLEVVSEQFF TGTGCCAGCTCACCGCTCAGCTTCCACAGGGGACTCGAGGTTGTGAGTGAGCAGTTCTTC